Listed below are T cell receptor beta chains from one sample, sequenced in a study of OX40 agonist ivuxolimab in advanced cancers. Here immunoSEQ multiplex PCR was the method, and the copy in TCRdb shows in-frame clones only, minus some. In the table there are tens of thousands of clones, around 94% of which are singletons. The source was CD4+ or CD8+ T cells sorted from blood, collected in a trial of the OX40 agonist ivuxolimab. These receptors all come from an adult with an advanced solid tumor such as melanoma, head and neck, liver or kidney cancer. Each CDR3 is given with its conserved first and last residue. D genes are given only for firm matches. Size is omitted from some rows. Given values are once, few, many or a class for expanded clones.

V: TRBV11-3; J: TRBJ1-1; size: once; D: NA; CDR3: CASSLTGGGTEAFF; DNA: TGTGCCAGCAGCTTAACGGGGGGTGGCACTGAAGCTTTCTTT
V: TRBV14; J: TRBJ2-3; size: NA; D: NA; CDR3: CASSQGRTADTQYF; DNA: TGTGCCAGCAGCCAAGGTCGGACCGCAGATACGCAGTATTTT
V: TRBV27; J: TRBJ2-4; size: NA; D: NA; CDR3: CASSPDSLNIQYF; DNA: TGTGCCAGCAGCCCGGACAGCTTAAACATTCAGTACTTC
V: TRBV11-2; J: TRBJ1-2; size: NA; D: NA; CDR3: CASSLQDYYGYTF; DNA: TGTGCCAGCAGCTTACAGGATTACTATGGCTACACCTTC
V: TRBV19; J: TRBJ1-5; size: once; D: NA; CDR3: CASTGGGDSNQPQHF; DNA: TGTGCCAGTACGGGCGGAGGAGATAGCAATCAGCCCCAGCATTTT
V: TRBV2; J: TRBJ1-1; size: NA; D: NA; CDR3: CASSEGRTPVPPHDTEAFF; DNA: TGTGCCAGCAGTGAAGGGAGGACCCCGGTTCCCCCACACGATACTGAAGCTTTCTTT
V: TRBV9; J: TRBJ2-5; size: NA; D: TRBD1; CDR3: CASSHRDRSETQYF; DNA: TGTGCCAGCAGCCACCGGGACAGGTCGGAGACCCAGTACTTC
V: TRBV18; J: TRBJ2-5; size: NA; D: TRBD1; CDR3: CASSPRGQGASETQYF; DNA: TGTGCCAGCTCACCACGCGGGCAGGGGGCTTCCGAGACCCAGTACTTC
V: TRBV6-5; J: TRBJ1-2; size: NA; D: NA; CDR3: CASSLAGSPNYGYTF; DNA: TGTGCCAGCAGTCTAGCGGGCAGTCCAAACTATGGCTACACCTTC
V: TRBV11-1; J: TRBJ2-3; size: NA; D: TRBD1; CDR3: CASSPGGRTDTQYF; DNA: TGTGCCAGCAGCCCAGGGGGCCGCACAGATACGCAGTATTTT
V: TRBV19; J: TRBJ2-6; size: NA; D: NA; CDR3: CASSPAPGANVLTF; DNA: TGTGCCAGTAGCCCGGCCCCTGGGGCCAACGTCCTGACTTTC
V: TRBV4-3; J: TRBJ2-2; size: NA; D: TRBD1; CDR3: CASSQGTGGNTGELFF; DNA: TGCGCCAGCAGCCAGGGGACAGGGGGGAACACCGGGGAGCTGTTTTTT
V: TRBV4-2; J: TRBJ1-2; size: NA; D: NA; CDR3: CASSQEVGPTYYGYTF; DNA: TGTGCCAGCAGCCAAGAGGTCGGGCCTACCTACTATGGCTACACCTTC
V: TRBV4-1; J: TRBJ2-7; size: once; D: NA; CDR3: CASSSRLPGDAYEQYF; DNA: TGCGCCAGCAGCTCACGACTTCCGGGGGATGCCTACGAGCAGTACTTC
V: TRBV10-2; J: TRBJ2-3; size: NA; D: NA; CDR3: CASSPDSQRTDTQYF; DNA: TGCGCCAGCAGTCCTGACAGCCAACGCACAGATACGCAGTATTTT